These 2 T cell receptor beta chains came from one sample sequenced in a study of cytomegalovirus exposure and HLA in healthy donors (dated by TCRdb to about 2017). Library method: the immunoSEQ multiplex PCR assay. For the multiplex PCR, a mixture combining 60 forward primers for TCR Vbeta segments and 13 reverse primers for TCR Jbeta segments was used. TCRdb holds this immuneACCESS table with in-frame rearrangements only. Some clones are missing; in checked studies, unresolved V genes explain under half, and the rest has no known cause. The sample has about 60,000 clones on record, 60% to 85% of them singletons. The ten largest clones take up 3.3% of the sample. Sequencing was carried out using PBMCs. These receptor sequences come from a woman aged 40 to 50 in good health and CMV-seropositive.

This chain joins TRBV6-1 and TRBJ2-3, with a tentative D call TRBD1 (5 bases). The CDR3 contains 16 residues. V was shortened by 3 bases and J by 1 base, with 14 bases between the two germline ends. In germline, CDR1 is MNHNS, CDR2 SASEGT. CDR3 nucleotide sequence: TGTGCCAGCAGTGAGTTAGGGGAAGGGGGCACAGATACGCAGTATTTT. Translated, it gives CASSELGEGGTDTQYF.

This sequence joins TRBV5-6 and TRBJ1-2; D gene unclear. CDR3 length: 15 residues. With 0 bases removed from V and 3 bases from J, the gap between germline ends came to 12 bases. From germline, CDR1 is SGHDT and CDR2 YYEEEE. In DNA, the CDR3 is TGTGCCAGCAGCTTGGGATCGGTAACGGACTATGGCTACACCTTC. This gives the protein CASSLGSVTDYGYTF.